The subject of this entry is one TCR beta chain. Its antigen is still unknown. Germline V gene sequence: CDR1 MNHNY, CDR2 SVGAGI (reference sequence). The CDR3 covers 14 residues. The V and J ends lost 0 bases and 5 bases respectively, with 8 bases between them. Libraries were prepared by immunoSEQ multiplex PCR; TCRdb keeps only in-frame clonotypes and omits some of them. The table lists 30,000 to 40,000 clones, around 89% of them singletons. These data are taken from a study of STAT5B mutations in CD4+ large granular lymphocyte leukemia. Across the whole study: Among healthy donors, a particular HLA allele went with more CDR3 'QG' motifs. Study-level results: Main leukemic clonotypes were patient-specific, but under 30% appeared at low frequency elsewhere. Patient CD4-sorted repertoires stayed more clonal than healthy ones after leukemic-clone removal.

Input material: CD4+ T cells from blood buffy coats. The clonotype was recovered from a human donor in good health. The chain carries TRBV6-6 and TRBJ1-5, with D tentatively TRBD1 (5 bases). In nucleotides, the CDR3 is TGTGCCAGCAGTTACTCGGGGGGAGATCAGCCCCAGCATTTT. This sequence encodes CASSYSGGDQPQHF.